The rows below give T cell receptor beta chains drawn from one sample of a study of T cells in Graves' hyperthyroidism and ophthalmopathy. TCRdb reprocessed the multiplex PCR reads via MiXCR and lists one record per CDR3 protein. The sample has fewer than 700,000 distinct CDR3 sequences; 15% to 20% are singletons. Sequenced material: blood. The receptors were sampled from a woman aged 18-29 years with Graves' ophthalmopathy. The CDR3 runs from the conserved cysteine through the conserved F or W. Each record gives: V gene, D gene, clone size, CDR3 length, J gene, CDR3 DNA, CDR3 protein. D genes are given only for firm matches. Clone size is shown for a subset of rows, as once, few, many or a class of expanded clone.

TRBV20-1	TRBD1	many	14	TRBJ1-5	TGCAGTGCTAGCCCGACAGGGCCCAATCAGCCCCAGCATTTT	CSASPTGPNQPQHF
TRBV4-2	.	few	13	TRBJ2-7	TGTGCCAGCAGCCAAGAACACGGTAACGAGCAGTACTTC	CASSQEHGNEQYF
TRBV27	.	.	16	TRBJ1-1	TGTGCCAGCAGTTTAAGACGCCTCTCGGACCGCCAAATAGCTTTCTTT	CASSLRRLSDRQIAFF
TRBV28	TRBD2	many	16	TRBJ2-7	TGTGTCAGCAGTTTACTAGCGGGAGTTCGGTCCTACGAGCAGTACTTC	CVSSLLAGVRSYEQYF
TRBV20-1	.	once	11	TRBJ2-7	TGCAGTGCTAAGGGGGGGGGCGAGCAGTACTTC	CSAKGGGEQYF
TRBV20-1	.	many	15	TRBJ2-1	TGCAGTGCTAATGGTTTAGCCCCAGGCTACAATGAGCAGTTCTTC	CSANGLAPGYNEQFF
TRBV14	.	few	13	TRBJ2-7	TGTGCCAGCAGCCCTCCGGACGGCTACGAGCAGTACTTC	CASSPPDGYEQYF
TRBV12-3/TRBV12-4	.	.	14	TRBJ1-4	TGTGCCAGCAGTCCCCGGGACAACAATGAAAAACTGTTTTTT	CASSPRDNNEKLFF
TRBV5-1	.	many	11	TRBJ2-3	TGTGCCAGCAGCTTGACAGATACGCAGTATTTT	CASSLTDTQYF
TRBV6-2/TRBV6-3	TRBD2	many	16	TRBJ2-5	TGTGCCAGCAGCCCACAGCCAACTAGCGGGAGCAAGACCCAGTACTTC	CASSPQPTSGSKTQYF
TRBV4-1	.	.	13	TRBJ2-7	TGCGCCAGCAGCCAAACGGACACCTACGAGCAGTACTTC	CASSQTDTYEQYF
TRBV29-1	TRBD1	many	15	TRBJ2-5	TGCAGCGTTGGTTATGGGACAGGGGGCGAAGAGACCCAGTACTTC	CSVGYGTGGEETQYF
TRBV28	TRBD1	many	16	TRBJ1-1	TGTGCCAGCAGTATTACACAGGGGGCGAGGGACACTGAAGCTTTCTTT	CASSITQGARDTEAFF
TRBV10-1	.	many	15	TRBJ1-1	TGCGCCAGCAGTGAGTCTGCCACAGCTTTCACTGAAGCTTTCTTT	CASSESATAFTEAFF
TRBV30	.	many	12	TRBJ1-5	TGTGCCTGGAGTTACGGGGATCAGCCCCAGCATTTT	CAWSYGDQPQHF
TRBV14	.	.	16	TRBJ1-1	TGTGCCAGCAGCCCTCAGGGGTGGATGCTGAACACTGAAGCTTTCTTT	CASSPQGWMLNTEAFF
TRBV2	.	many	16	TRBJ2-3	TGTGCCAGCAGTGAGTGGACAGTCAATTCGGGGGGTACGCAGTATTTT	CASSEWTVNSGGTQYF
TRBV7-9	TRBD1	few	18	TRBJ1-3	TGTGCCAGCAGCTTAGCCGGGACAGGGGGCGTCGCTGGAAACACCATATATTTT	CASSLAGTGGVAGNTIYF
TRBV6-1	TRBD1	few	14	TRBJ2-7	TGTGCCAGCAGATCGGGACAGGAGTACCACGAGCAGTACTTC	CASRSGQEYHEQYF
TRBV14	.	few	14	TRBJ1-2	TGTGCCAGCAGCCAAGGCACCGGGCCCTATGGCTACACCTTC	CASSQGTGPYGYTF
TRBV11-2	.	.	12	TRBJ2-5	TGTGCCAGCAGTATAACTGTAGAGACCCAGTACTTC	CASSITVETQYF
TRBV12-3/TRBV12-4	TRBD1	few	15	TRBJ1-2	TGTGCCAGCAACTTGGAGGGGGCTGGTAGCTATGGCTACACCTTC	CASNLEGAGSYGYTF
TRBV30	.	many	13	TRBJ1-5	TGTGCCTGGAGTCCACAGGGTAAGCAGCCCCAGCATTTT	CAWSPQGKQPQHF
TRBV6-1	.	many	12	TRBJ1-2	TGTGCCAGCAGTGCGGCGTTCTATGGCTACACCTTC	CASSAAFYGYTF
TRBV28	.	many	16	TRBJ2-2	TGTGCCAGCAGCTTCCTACCCGGGGGGCAGGTCGGGGAGCTGTTTTTT	CASSFLPGGQVGELFF
TRBV5-1	TRBD1	many	15	TRBJ2-7	TGCGCCAGCAGCGTTGGGCAGGGGGCTTCCTACGAGCAGTACTTC	CASSVGQGASYEQYF
TRBV6-5	.	.	14	TRBJ2-7	TGTGCCAGCAGATACGACAGTGGCCAGCTCGAGCAGTACTTC	CASRYDSGQLEQYF
TRBV11-3	.	many	15	TRBJ2-3	TGTGCCAGCAGCTTAGGGCCGGGAGTCTTTGATACGCAGTATTTT	CASSLGPGVFDTQYF
TRBV4-2	TRBD2	few	16	TRBJ2-3	TGTGCCAGCAGCCCCTTCCCGCGGGGGAACACAGATACGCAGTATTTT	CASSPFPRGNTDTQYF
TRBV7-9	.	.	12	TRBJ1-2	TGTGCCAGCAGCTTGAGAAGGGATGGCTACACCTTC	CASSLRRDGYTF
TRBV7-8	.	many	13	TRBJ2-7	TGTGCCAGCAGCTTACAGGGCCATTACGAGCAGTACTTC	CASSLQGHYEQYF
TRBV28	TRBD1	many	16	TRBJ1-6	TGTGCCAGCAGTTTACCACAGGGGGCAGGCAATTCACCCCTCCACTTT	CASSLPQGAGNSPLHF
TRBV7-2	TRBD2	many	15	TRBJ2-7	TGTGCCAGCAGCGTGGGGGAGGGTTTAGGCTACGAGCAGTACTTC	CASSVGEGLGYEQYF
TRBV15	TRBD1	few	17	TRBJ1-6	TGTGCCACCAGCAGAGGGGAGCGGACAGGGGCGGATTCACCCCTCCACTTT	CATSRGERTGADSPLHF
TRBV18	TRBD2	once	15	TRBJ2-7	TGTGCCAGCTCACCAGGCGGGGGGGATTCCTACGAGCAGTACTTC	CASSPGGGDSYEQYF
TRBV6-1	TRBD2	few	17	TRBJ2-1	TGTGCCAGCAGTGAAGGGACTAGCGGGAGCCCCTACAATGAGCAGTTCTTC	CASSEGTSGSPYNEQFF
TRBV5-1	TRBD1	many	16	TRBJ1-1	TGCGCCAGCAGCTTGGCCGCCAGGGGGACTAACACTGAAGCTTTCTTT	CASSLAARGTNTEAFF
TRBV12-3/TRBV12-4	TRBD1	many	18	TRBJ1-5	TGTGCCAGCAGTTTATACTACGGGGCAGGGGGCGGCAATCAGCCCCAGCATTTT	CASSLYYGAGGGNQPQHF
TRBV29-1	TRBD1	many	13	TRBJ1-1	TGCAGCGTTGTGACAGGGACGAACACTGAAGCTTTCTTT	CSVVTGTNTEAFF
TRBV19	.	many	14	TRBJ2-7	TGTGCCAGTAGTATATACCGGGGAAGCTACGAGCAGTACTTC	CASSIYRGSYEQYF
TRBV28	.	many	14	TRBJ1-1	TGTGCCAGCAGCTCCGACAGGTTAAACACTGAAGCTTTCTTT	CASSSDRLNTEAFF
TRBV3-1	TRBD1	.	16	TRBJ2-2	TGTGCCAGCAGCCAAGGGACAGGGCTCAAGGCCGGGGAGCTGTTTTTT	CASSQGTGLKAGELFF
TRBV27	TRBD2	.	16	TRBJ2-5	TGTGCCAGCAGTGACTTACTAGCGGGAGCGGGAGAGACCCAGTACTTC	CASSDLLAGAGETQYF
TRBV7-3	.	many	15	TRBJ2-5	TGTGCCAGCAGCTTAACGGGGACTTCGGGGGAGACCCAGTACTTC	CASSLTGTSGETQYF
TRBV19	TRBD1	.	15	TRBJ2-5	TGTGCCAGTAGTTCCCCCCGGGACAGGTTCGGCACCCAGTACTTC	CASSSPRDRFGTQYF
TRBV5-1	TRBD2	many	15	TRBJ2-1	TGCGCCAGCCGGATGAGCGGGAGTCAAGTGAATGAGCAGTTCTTC	CASRMSGSQVNEQFF